What follows are 13 T cell receptor beta chains derived from one specimen sequenced in a study of T cells in Graves' hyperthyroidism and ophthalmopathy (dated by TCRdb to the late 2010s). The library came from multiplex PCR. Sequencing used an Illumina HiSeq 2000. The TCR beta CDR3 regions were amplified from RNA transcripts. The TCR CDR3 was subjected to a first round of RT-PCR using the HTBI primer set and the Qiagen OneStep RT-PCR kit. TCRdb trimmed the raw reads at Q25, called clones with MiXCR and kept productive beta chains. Identical CDR3 proteins give one entry, which carries the most common genes and DNA. Across this sample there are about 560,000 distinct CDR3 sequences, with over 15% seen only once. The ten largest account for about 18% of the sample. Sample: blood. The receptors derive from a woman under 30 with Graves' hyperthyroidism.

The chain recombines TRBV6-2 or TRBV6-3 with TRBJ2-3; perhaps D is TRBD1 or TRBD2 (5 bases each). The CDR3 is 18 residues long. Looked up from germline, CDR1 is MNHEY and CDR2 is SVGEGT. V dropped 6 bases and J dropped 0 bases, with 22 bases sitting between them. CDR3 sequence reads: CASSLGSSWGFSTDTQYF. The CDR3, as DNA: TGTGCCAGCAGCCTAGGGTCTAGCTGGGGGTTTAGCACAGATACGCAGTATTTT.

This sequence joins TRBV5-4 and TRBJ1-1; 8 bases fit TRBD1. V shed 4 bases and J 5 bases; nucleotides not matched to a gene: 4. Germline-derived CDR1 and CDR2 are SGHNT and YYREEE (reference sequence). This CDR3 is 13 amino acids long. CDR3 sequence reads: CASSRQGWTEAFF. CDR3 sequence (DNA): TGTGCCAGCAGCCGACAGGGGTGGACTGAAGCTTTCTTT.

This clonotype was detected only a few times. Here the CDR3 reads CASSQGGQASFYGYTF. CDR3 in DNA: TGCGCCAGCAGCCAAGGAGGACAGGCGTCTTTCTATGGCTACACCTTC. This sequence joins TRBV4-1 and TRBJ1-2; 7 positions match TRBD1. Trimming took 1 base from V and 4 from J; bases not matched to a gene: 9. Germline CDR1 MGHRA, CDR2 YSYEKL. The CDR3 spans 16 residues.

This clonotype has a count of ten or more. The chain joins TRBV18 to TRBJ1-2, with D perhaps matching TRBD1 (5 bases). Germline CDR1 and CDR2: KGHSH and LQKENI. V lost 2 bases and J 7 bases, leaving 11 bases between the germline ends. This CDR3 has 13 amino acids. CDR3 loop: CASSPEGRSGYTF. CDR3 sequence (DNA): TGTGCCAGCTCACCAGAGGGGAGGAGTGGCTACACCTTC.

This clonotype has a count of ten or more. This sequence joins TRBV7-3 and TRBJ2-3; D is possibly TRBD2 (5 bases). This CDR3 spans 16 amino acids. Trimming left V 5 bases short and J 2 bases short, with 17 bases between. Per the germline V gene, CDR1 is SGHTA and CDR2 is FQGTGA. DNA of the CDR3: TGTGCCAGCAGCAAGGCGGGCTACCCAAACACAGATACGCAGTATTTT. Translation: CASSKAGYPNTDTQYF.

Ten or more counts support this clonotype. This rearrangement joins TRBV7-2 to TRBJ2-2, with 11 positions matching TRBD2. Germline V gives CDR1 SGHTA, CDR2 FQGNSA. The CDR3 totals 17 residues. Trimming removed 5 bases from V and 4 bases from J; junction bases left unmatched: 9. The CDR3 spells CASSPALAGGPTGELFF. CDR3 coding DNA: TGTGCCAGCAGCCCAGCCCTAGCGGGGGGCCCCACCGGGGAGCTGTTTTTT.

This clonotype was observed once. A single base separates this from a much larger clone, so it may be a read error. The CDR3 nucleotides are TGTGCCAGCAGCTTAGAGGGACCAGCGGGTTCGCGGGTGGAGACCCAGTACTTC. Translation gives CASSLEGPAGSRVETQYF. The gene calls are TRBV7-9 and TRBJ2-5, with D perhaps matching TRBD2 (6 bases). V lost 1 base and J 5 bases, leaving 23 bases between the germline ends. The CDR3 runs 18 residues. CDR1 is SEHNR, CDR2 FQNEAQ, per germline (reference sequence).

This chain joins TRBV11-2 and TRBJ1-2, with a weak D call TRBD1 (5 bases). V shed 0 bases and J shed 7 bases, with 15 bases lying between them. CDR3 length: 15 residues. The germline CDR1 and CDR2 sequences are SGHAT and FQNNGV. CDR3 sequence reads: CASSLDRGSKSGYTF. The CDR3 DNA reads TGTGCCAGCAGCTTAGATCGGGGGTCCAAGAGTGGCTACACCTTC.

About this clonotype itself: A single base separates this from a much larger clone, so it may be a read error. The chain couples TRBV28 to TRBJ2-7; D is perhaps TRBD1 or TRBD2 (5 bases each). CDR3 length equals 14 residues. CDR1 MDHEN and CDR2 SYDVKM come from the germline V gene. DNA for the CDR3: TGTGCCAGCACCTATCTCTCCGGGACGAACGAGCGGTACTTC. This codes for CASTYLSGTNERYF.

This clonotype was counted between two and nine times. The rearrangement uses TRBV5-1 and TRBJ2-7, with D hard to call. The CDR3 loop spans 14 amino acids. V was clipped by 4 bases and J by 8 bases, with 19 bases between them. Germline V gene sequence: CDR1 SGHRS, CDR2 YFSETQ. CDR3 in amino acids: CASSPDSQMMQQYF. The CDR3, as DNA: TGCGCCAGCAGCCCTGACTCCCAAATGATGCAGCAGTACTTC.

This clonotype was detected ten times or more. The chain joins TRBV7-9 to TRBJ1-4; D uncertain. The CDR3 spans 14 residues. In germline, CDR1 is SEHNR, CDR2 FQNEAQ (reference sequence). The V gene lost 5 bases and the J gene lost 8 bases, with 15 bases spanning the gap. For the CDR3, the DNA is TGTGCCAGCAGCGCTAGGTCCGGGAACGAAAAACTGTTTTTT. It specifies CASSARSGNEKLFF.

The V gene is TRBV30, the J gene TRBJ2-7, with 9 bases lining up with TRBD1. This CDR3 comprises 14 residues. V dropped 4 bases and J dropped 6; count of bases not matched to a gene: 10. Germline assignment: CDR1 GTSNPN and CDR2 SVGIG (reference sequence). CDR3 nucleotide sequence: TGTGCCTGGACCCCGGGGGACAGGGCTCGCGAGCAGTACTTC. Amino acid sequence: CAWTPGDRAREQYF.

This clonotype was detected a few times. J is TRBJ2-4 and V is TRBV11-3; 7 bases align to TRBD1. This CDR3 contains 15 residues. Trimming at V came to 5 bases and at J to 3 bases, leaving 7 bases not matched to a gene. CDR1 and CDR2 (germline): SGHNT, YENEEA. The CDR3 reads CASSLGGRDKNIQYF. CDR3 nucleotide sequence: TGTGCCAGCAGCCTAGGGGGCAGGGACAAAAACATTCAGTACTTC. The full variable domain, its missing parts supplied by reference TRBV11-3 and TRBJ2-4, is EAGVVQSPRYKIIEKKQPVAFWCNPISGHNTLYWYLQNLGQGPELLIRYENEEAVDDSQLPKDRFSAERLKGVDSTLKIQPAELGDSAVYLCASSLGGRDKNIQYFGAGTRLSVL.